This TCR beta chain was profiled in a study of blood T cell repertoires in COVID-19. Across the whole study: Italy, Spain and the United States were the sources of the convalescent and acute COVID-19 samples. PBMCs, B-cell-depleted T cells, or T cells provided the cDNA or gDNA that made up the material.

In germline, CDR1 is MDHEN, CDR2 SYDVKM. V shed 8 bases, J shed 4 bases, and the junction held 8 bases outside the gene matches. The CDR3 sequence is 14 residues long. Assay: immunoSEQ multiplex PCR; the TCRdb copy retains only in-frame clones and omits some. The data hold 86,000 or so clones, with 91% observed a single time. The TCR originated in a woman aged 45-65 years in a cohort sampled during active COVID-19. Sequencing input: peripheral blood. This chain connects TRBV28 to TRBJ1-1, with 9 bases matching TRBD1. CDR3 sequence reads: CASQTDRGGTEAFF. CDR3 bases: TGTGCCAGCCAAACCGACAGGGGGGGCACTGAAGCTTTCTTT.